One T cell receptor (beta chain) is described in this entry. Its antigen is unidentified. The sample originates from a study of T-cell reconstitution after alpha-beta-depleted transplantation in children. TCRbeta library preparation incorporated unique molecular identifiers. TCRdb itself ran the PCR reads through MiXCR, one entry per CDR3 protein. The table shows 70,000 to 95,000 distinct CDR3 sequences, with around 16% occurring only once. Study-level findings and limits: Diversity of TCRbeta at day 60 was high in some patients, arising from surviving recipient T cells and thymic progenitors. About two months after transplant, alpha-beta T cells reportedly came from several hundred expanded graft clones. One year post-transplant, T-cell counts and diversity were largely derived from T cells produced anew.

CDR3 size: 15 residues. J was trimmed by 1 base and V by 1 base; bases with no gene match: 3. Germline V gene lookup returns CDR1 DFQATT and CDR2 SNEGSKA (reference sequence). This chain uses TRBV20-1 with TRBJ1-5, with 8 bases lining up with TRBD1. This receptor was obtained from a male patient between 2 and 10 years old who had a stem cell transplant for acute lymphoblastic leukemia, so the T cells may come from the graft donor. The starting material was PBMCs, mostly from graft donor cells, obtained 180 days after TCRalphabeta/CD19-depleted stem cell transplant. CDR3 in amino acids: CSARAGGWSNQPQHF. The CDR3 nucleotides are TGCAGTGCTAGAGCAGGGGGCTGGAGCAATCAGCCCCAGCATTTT.